Listed below are T cell receptor beta chains from one sample, sequenced in a study of early T cells in non-severe SARS-CoV-2 infection. TCRdb called the 5' RACE reads again in MiXCR, with one record for every CDR3 protein. Among 90,000 to 100,000 distinct CDR3 sequences listed, about 12% were seen once. Sequencing was performed on whole blood. The receptors shown here come from an adult who was a healthcare worker with PCR-confirmed SARS-CoV-2 infection or an uninfected control (not recorded which). CDR3s include the opening cysteine and the closing phenylalanine or tryptophan. Each record gives: clone size, J gene, D gene, V gene, CDR3 protein, CDR3 DNA. D genes are given only for firm matches. The size entry is marked missing in some rows and otherwise reads once, few, many or a size class.

clone_size: many
j_call: TRBJ2-2
d_call: NA
v_call: TRBV4-3
cdr3_aa: CASSPQDPGELFF
cdr3_nt: TGCGCCAGCAGCCCCCAGGATCCCGGGGAGCTGTTTTTT

clone_size: few
j_call: TRBJ2-1
d_call: TRBD2
v_call: TRBV29-1
cdr3_aa: CSVGEGIVNEQFF
cdr3_nt: TGCAGCGTGGGGGAGGGGATCGTGAATGAGCAGTTCTTC

clone_size: many
j_call: TRBJ1-2
d_call: NA
v_call: TRBV3-1
cdr3_aa: CASSQGALGGYTF
cdr3_nt: TGTGCCAGCAGCCAAGGAGCCCTTGGGGGCTACACCTTC

clone_size: NA
j_call: TRBJ2-5
d_call: NA
v_call: TRBV12-3/TRBV12-4
cdr3_aa: CASSTRETQYF
cdr3_nt: TGTGCCAGCAGTACTAGAGAGACCCAGTACTTC

clone_size: NA
j_call: TRBJ2-1
d_call: NA
v_call: TRBV6-6
cdr3_aa: CASRPDGSSYNEQFF
cdr3_nt: TGTGCCAGCAGGCCCGACGGGAGCTCCTACAATGAGCAGTTCTTC

clone_size: few
j_call: TRBJ1-1
d_call: TRBD1
v_call: TRBV12-3/TRBV12-4
cdr3_aa: CASSAGGKDTEAFF
cdr3_nt: TGTGCCAGCAGTGCAGGGGGGAAGGACACTGAAGCTTTCTTT

clone_size: many
j_call: TRBJ1-5
d_call: NA
v_call: TRBV28
cdr3_aa: CASSPRTPGSNQPQHF
cdr3_nt: TGTGCCAGCAGCCCCCGTACCCCGGGGAGCAATCAGCCCCAGCATTTT

clone_size: few
j_call: TRBJ2-2
d_call: TRBD1
v_call: TRBV12-3/TRBV12-4
cdr3_aa: CASAGTGGKTGELFF
cdr3_nt: TGTGCCAGCGCCGGGACAGGGGGCAAGACCGGGGAGCTGTTTTTT

clone_size: many
j_call: TRBJ1-6
d_call: NA
v_call: TRBV21-1
cdr3_aa: CASSEGPERWNSPLHF
cdr3_nt: TGTGCCAGCAGCGAAGGGCCCGAACGGTGGAATTCACCCCTCCACTTT

clone_size: few
j_call: TRBJ1-1
d_call: NA
v_call: TRBV27
cdr3_aa: CASSLLPGATEAFF
cdr3_nt: TGTGCCAGCAGTTTACTGCCGGGCGCCACTGAAGCTTTCTTT

clone_size: NA
j_call: TRBJ2-6
d_call: TRBD1
v_call: TRBV12-3/TRBV12-4
cdr3_aa: CASSLTGTGLFRANVLTF
cdr3_nt: TGTGCCAGCAGTTTAACCGGGACAGGGCTCTTTCGGGCCAACGTCCTGACTTTC

clone_size: NA
j_call: TRBJ2-3
d_call: TRBD2
v_call: TRBV4-2
cdr3_aa: CASLPIAGGPTDTQYF
cdr3_nt: TGTGCCAGCCTGCCTATAGCGGGGGGGCCCACAGATACGCAGTATTTT

clone_size: NA
j_call: TRBJ2-3
d_call: TRBD2
v_call: TRBV4-1
cdr3_aa: CASSLTPRVAGRRNTQYF
cdr3_nt: TGCGCCAGCAGTCTCACCCCCAGGGTAGCGGGGAGAAGAAATACGCAGTATTTT

clone_size: NA
j_call: TRBJ2-1
d_call: TRBD2
v_call: TRBV4-1
cdr3_aa: CASSPHILAGGHDNEQFF
cdr3_nt: TGCGCCAGCAGCCCACACATCCTAGCGGGGGGCCACGACAATGAGCAGTTCTTC

clone_size: many
j_call: TRBJ2-2
d_call: NA
v_call: TRBV7-2
cdr3_aa: CASSLKARGGTGELFF
cdr3_nt: TGTGCCAGCAGCTTAAAAGCTCGGGGTGGAACCGGGGAGCTGTTTTTT

clone_size: few
j_call: TRBJ2-5
d_call: TRBD2
v_call: TRBV2
cdr3_aa: CASRAGTSGETQYF
cdr3_nt: TGTGCCAGCAGGGCCGGGACTAGCGGAGAGACCCAGTACTTC

clone_size: NA
j_call: TRBJ2-7
d_call: NA
v_call: TRBV7-2
cdr3_aa: CASSLRIADTIYEQYF
cdr3_nt: TGTGCCAGCAGCTTAAGGATAGCCGACACGATCTACGAGCAGTACTTC

clone_size: many
j_call: TRBJ1-2
d_call: TRBD1
v_call: TRBV12-3/TRBV12-4
cdr3_aa: CASSPTGADGYTF
cdr3_nt: TGTGCCAGCAGCCCGACAGGGGCGGATGGCTACACCTTC

clone_size: NA
j_call: TRBJ2-7
d_call: TRBD2
v_call: TRBV5-1
cdr3_aa: CASSLASGGGEQYF
cdr3_nt: TGCGCCAGCAGCTTGGCTAGCGGGGGAGGCGAGCAGTACTTC

clone_size: many
j_call: TRBJ1-6
d_call: NA
v_call: TRBV2
cdr3_aa: CASGAEGGSPLHF
cdr3_nt: TGTGCCAGCGGTGCGGAGGGTGGGTCACCCCTCCACTTT